Presented here are 6 T cell receptor beta chains from one specimen sequenced in a study of glioma-infiltrating T cells after dendritic cell vaccination. Indicated time point: after dendritic cell vaccination, including at tumor progression/relapse. The table came from immunoSEQ multiplex PCR; TCRdb's copy has only in-frame clones and leaves some out. The sample holds over 90,000 clones; more than 70% are singletons and the top ten take 5.4%. The source was blood, collected after dendritic cell vaccination. The origin of the receptors is a human donor with glioblastoma.

The rearrangement joins TRBV9 to TRBJ2-7; D ambiguous. The germline V gene encodes CDR1 SGDLS and CDR2 YYNGEE. V was pared by 0 bases and J by 0 bases, with 7 bases between. CDR3 size: 14 residues. The CDR3 DNA is TGTGCCAGCAGCGTAGGGTTGAGCTCCTACGAGCAGTACTTC. Translated: CASSVGLSSYEQYF.

The chain recombines TRBV6-6 with TRBJ1-2; D is unresolved. The V end lost 1 base, the J end lost 6 bases, and 18 bases lay between the germline ends. The germline CDR1 and CDR2 sequences are MNHNY and SVGAGI (reference sequence). CDR3 length: 16 residues. The CDR3 protein is CASSYLSPPIPHGYTF. CDR3 in DNA: TGTGCCAGCAGTTACTTGTCCCCCCCTATACCCCATGGCTACACCTTC.

The V gene is TRBV2, the J gene TRBJ1-5; tentative D call: TRBD1 (6 bases). Trimming removed 7 bases at V and 0 bases at J, with 13 bases between. The germline V gene has CDR1 SNHLY and CDR2 FYNNEI. CDR3 length: 15 residues. As DNA, the CDR3 is TGTGCCAGCAAGAGGGACAATTATAGCAATCAGCCCCAGCATTTT. It yields the protein CASKRDNYSNQPQHF.

This clone was recorded only once. The V gene is TRBV25-1, the J gene TRBJ1-1; 7 bases line up with TRBD1. V shed 2 bases and J 1 base; nucleotides not matched to a gene: 13. Germline CDR1 and CDR2: MGHDK and SYGVNS. The CDR3 is 18 residues long. The CDR3 coding sequence is TGTGCCAGCAGTGAAGTATTCTGGACAGGCGGCTCGAACACTGAAGCTTTCTTT. It specifies CASSEVFWTGGSNTEAFF.

V and J are TRBV29-1 and TRBJ2-3, with a possible D match to TRBD2 (6 bases). CDR3 length equals 15 residues. V was clipped by 4 bases and J by 0 bases, with 14 bases between them. The germline V gene encodes CDR1 SQVTM and CDR2 ANQGSEA. DNA of the CDR3: TGCAGCGTTGTTAGGGACTCAACCAGCACAGATACGCAGTATTTT. This encodes CSVVRDSTSTDTQYF.

This chain uses TRBV9 with TRBJ2-1, with 10 bases identical to TRBD2. V dropped 0 bases and J dropped 4; count of bases not matched to a gene: 10. The CDR3 totals 18 residues. In germline, CDR1 is SGDLS, CDR2 YYNGEE. CDR3 amino acids: CASSVGLLLAGRYNEQFF. The CDR3 DNA sequence: TGTGCCAGCAGCGTAGGCCTATTACTAGCGGGGCGATACAATGAGCAGTTCTTC.